This T cell receptor beta chain was retrieved from a study of glioma-infiltrating T cells. Study-wide results and caveats: Tissue-blood divergence was below expectation in non-neoplastic patients, above in gliomas. CDR3 overlap between tissue and blood was very small.

Amplification of TCR alpha and beta CDR3 regions from RNA used iRepertoire nested multiplex PCR. One-step reverse transcription and amplification started from about 100-400 ng of tissue mRNA or PBMC total RNA. In TCRdb, the multiplex PCR reads were re-called with MiXCR into one record per CDR3 protein. The table lists approximately 190,000 distinct CDR3 sequences, more than 25% of them singletons. In this sample, this clonotype turned up many times. Antigen specificity is unknown. Germline CDR1 and CDR2: LNHDA and SQIVND (reference sequence). The V end was cut by 3 bases, the J end by 7 bases, with 12 bases between. CDR3 length equals 14 residues.

The source material was glioma tissue, nonneoplastic brain tissue, or PBMCs (not recorded which). The sequence was obtained from a human donor with low-grade glioma or glioblastoma, undergoing nonglioma brain surgery, or in good health (not recorded which). This chain joins TRBV19 and TRBJ2-2; D unclear. CDR3 bases: TGTGCCAGTAGTATCCAGAGTACCATCGGGGAGCTGTTTTTT. Translated: CASSIQSTIGELFF.